This TCR beta chain came from a study of long-term antiretroviral therapy in people with HIV (dated 2022 in TCRdb). Concerning the study at large: Collection of the earliest samples took place about a decade ahead of the 2015 WHO recommendation for immediate ART, at a time when ART was typically delayed until CD4 counts fell. This retrospective serial study examined whether starting ART and sustained HIV suppression were associated with changes in the composition and diversity of the TRB repertoire in peripheral blood. A total of 150 to 200 cryopreserved PBMC samples came from a few dozen adults with confirmed HIV infection and were collected serially over a mean of about 6 years (range 1-12). Of the approximately 28 participants with HIV, more than 10 were female. Test extractions of a monoclonal T-cell line alongside 33 polyclonal samples showed no cross-contamination during QIAcube processing.

To be included, a participant needed at least one PBMC sample from before ART initiation plus at least two post-ART samples. Treatment was received in the United States of America by all participants with HIV. Cryopreserved samples of 1-10 million PBMC were thawed and washed before DNA extraction. At the time of the earliest PBMC sample, participants with HIV were aged between roughly 20 and 60 years. Each participant contributed PBMC samples from 1-4 timepoints before ART initiation and 2-8 timepoints after ART initiation, with a median of 7 samples. For every participant, serial HIV viral load, CD4+ T-cell count, ART history and demographic data were obtained. A Qiagen kit on a QIAcube was used to extract genomic DNA from unsorted PBMC, with samples processed in batches of 12. Remarks on this clone: Its antigen remains unidentified. Base qualities are missing; no much larger clone stands one base away. Other DNA sequences in this specimen translate into the identical CDR3.

The immunoSEQ hsTCRB v3.0 assay was used at survey level resolution to sequence the TRB variable region. A depth of roughly 40,000-55,000 T-cell genomes per sample was targeted for TRB sequencing. Pooled TRB libraries were sequenced on an Illumina MiSeq with a v3 150-cycle kit. The authors' analysis ran thus. Repertoire analysis was performed in R inside a reproducible Nextflow workflow that covered QC, data transformation and analysis. LymphoSeq2, an R package for exploring AIRR-Seq data, was used to implement the custom analyses. After excluding a handful of samples that yielded fewer than 5000 total TRB sequences, 150 to 200 HIV repertoires remained for analysis. Of the 188 retained HIV repertoires, 59 were collected before and under 150 after ART initiation. Repertoires were downsampled to 5000 TRB nucleotide sequences, with summary statistics averaged over 100 downsampling iterations. The analysis kept only TRB sequences whose CDR3 regions were at least seven amino acids long. A Shannon entropy-derived clonality score and the Gini coefficient were used to measure diversity. In repertoire networks, the top 5000 CDR3 amino acid sequences were linked whenever an edit distance of one separated two sequences. For TRB CDR3 amino acid sequences, GLIPH2 was used to predict antigen specificity groups and MHC restriction. To flag known CMV, EBV, HIV or tissue antigen associations, CDR3 amino acid sequences were matched against VDJdb and McPAS-TCR. Pre-ART, post-ART and control groups were compared with Wilcoxon signed-rank tests and Holm-Bonferroni correction. Imported from immuneACCESS, the table was reduced by TCRdb to in-frame sequences with V and J called. These copies leave out some clones; in studies compared against another copy, an unresolved V gene accounts for under half, and the cause of the remainder is not known. From that table come the V and J calls and clone size; the DNA was used to work out D and trimming. This sample holds some 21,000 clones; approximately 80% were observed only once. The top ten clones comprise less than 6% of the sample.

The CDR3 has 14 amino acids, counting the end cysteine and phenylalanine. This entry keeps only the CDR3 DNA: 42 bases, framed from base 1. Per the germline V gene, SGHRS is the CDR1 and YFSETQ is the CDR2. V loses 4 bases at its end and J loses 3 bases; junction bases beyond the gene matches: 5. General findings and caveats noted by the study authors: Because PBMC availability was limited, only the TCR beta chain was sequenced, with no alpha chain pairing. CDR3 length ranges in HIV repertoires were narrower than in controls, and network structure suggested an antigen-experienced repertoire with only a slight naive shift after ART. Because pre-ART samples had limited cell numbers, unsorted PBMC were profiled rather than sorted CD4+ and CD8+ T cells. ART initiation was associated with a significant increase in TRB diversity, but diversity stayed significantly below transplant donor controls even after long-term ART. Inferences about post-ART repertoire changes were limited because no data were available on ART adherence, viral resistance or therapy changes. The repertoire was dominated across all time points by expanded TRB clones identified before ART initiation, although this dominance was seen to fluctuate and to decrease in many PLHIV after ART. Samples dated from about 2004 to 2018, and the ART regimens used may be less effective than current ones.

The TCR sequence derives from a man between 50 and 59 years old with HIV. The sequence joins TRBV5-1 to TRBJ2-7; 9 bases in the junction line up with TRBD2. Source: unsorted PBMCs, taken 0.3 years after starting antiretroviral therapy. CDR3 reads: CASSPGLAFYEQYF. At the DNA level, the sequence is TGCGCCAGCAGCCCCGGACTAGCGTTCTACGAGCAGTACTTC.